Below, 5 T cell receptor beta chains from the same sample are listed, as sequenced in a study of OX40 agonist ivuxolimab in advanced cancers. TCRdb's copy holds only in-frame clones and misses some; the assay was immunoSEQ multiplex PCR. The table lists approximately 16,000 clones, less than 90% of them singletons. The sample here was CD4+ or CD8+ T cells sorted from blood, taken in a trial of the OX40 agonist ivuxolimab. These receptors were taken from an adult with an advanced solid tumor such as melanoma, head and neck, liver or kidney cancer.

This clone has just one count. V is TRBV27 and J is TRBJ2-1; TRBD2 agrees at 12 bases. This CDR3 contains 16 residues. The germline CDR1 and CDR2 sequences are MNHEY and SMNVEV (reference sequence). Losses at the gene ends were 5 bases for V and 4 bases for J; bases not matched to a gene: 6. DNA for the CDR3: TGTGCCAGCAGTCCGACTAGCGGGGGATCATACAATGAGCAGTTCTTC. It translates to CASSPTSGGSYNEQFF.

V usage is TRBV9 and J usage is TRBJ1-5; 7 nucleotides align to TRBD1. This CDR3 comprises 16 residues. Germline V gene data show CDR1 as SGDLS and CDR2 as YYNGEE. The trim removed 3 bases at V and 3 bases at J, leaving 9 bases unmatched. The CDR3 loop is CASSAVDRSINQPQHF. CDR3 coding DNA: TGTGCCAGCAGCGCAGTGGACAGGTCGATCAATCAGCCCCAGCATTTT.

This clone was found a few times. The gene calls are TRBV7-9 and TRBJ1-2; a weak D match, TRBD1 (6 bases). Trimming left V 5 bases short and J 4 bases short, with 11 bases between. The CDR3 is made up of 13 amino acids. Germline V CDR1 and CDR2: SEHNR, FQNEAQ (reference sequence). In DNA form, the CDR3 reads TGTGCCAGCAGCCCACAGGGAGGCTATGGCTACACCTTC. This sequence encodes CASSPQGGYGYTF.

The chain has TRBV7-3 and TRBJ2-2; D gene unclear. CDR1 is SGHTA and CDR2 is FQGTGA in the germline V gene. V lost 2 bases and J 6 bases, leaving 22 bases between the germline ends. CDR3 length: 18 residues. CDR3 coding DNA: TGTGCCAGCAGCTTAGCCCTAAATACCATTAGAGGCGCCGGGGAGCTGTTTTTT. Translating it yields CASSLALNTIRGAGELFF.

V and J are TRBV28 and TRBJ1-1; D gene unclear. This CDR3 has 14 amino acids. Between the trimmed V and J ends, which lost 6 bases and 1 base, there was a span of 12 bases. The germline V gene has CDR1 MDHEN and CDR2 SYDVKM. As DNA, the CDR3 is TGTGCCAGCAGGCGAGGGCGAACGAACACTGAAGCTTTCTTT. This codes for CASRRGRTNTEAFF.